These T cell receptor beta chains were read from a single sample in a study of T cell changes during pregnancy in multiple sclerosis. Sequenced by immunoSEQ multiplex PCR; TCRdb stores in-frame clones only, minus some. In the table there are just under 80,000 clones, 90% to 95% of which are singletons. Material: peripheral blood, obtained in the second trimester of pregnancy. The receptors derive from a female donor in good health, enrolled as a control in a pregnancy study. The CDR3 runs from the conserved cysteine through the conserved F or W. A D gene is named only where the DNA matches it firmly. Rows give clone size only sometimes, using once, few, many, or a class for an expanded clone.

D: NA
V: TRBV7-3
J: TRBJ2-2
size: NA
DNA: TGTGCCAGCAGCTCGCCATCCGGGACATCGAACACCGGGGAGCTGTTTTTT
CDR3: CASSSPSGTSNTGELFF

D: TRBD1
V: TRBV10-1
J: TRBJ2-7
size: NA
DNA: TGCGCCAGCAGGGACAGGGGGCGCGAAAACGAGCAGTACTTC
CDR3: CASRDRGRENEQYF

D: NA
V: TRBV18
J: TRBJ2-3
size: NA
DNA: TGTGCCAGCTCACCGGGCGACCTGGGCACAGATACGCAGTATTTT
CDR3: CASSPGDLGTDTQYF

D: NA
V: TRBV5-1
J: TRBJ1-1
size: NA
DNA: TGCGCCAGCACCCTAGACAGAGACACTGAAGCTTTCTTT
CDR3: CASTLDRDTEAFF

D: TRBD1
V: TRBV11-2
J: TRBJ1-1
size: NA
DNA: TGTGCCAGCAGACTCATCCTCGGACAGGGAGGGGTAGCTTTCTTT
CDR3: CASRLILGQGGVAFF

D: NA
V: TRBV6-1
J: TRBJ1-2
size: NA
DNA: TGTGCCAGCAGGGTAGGGGCACGTAACTATGGCTACACCTTC
CDR3: CASRVGARNYGYTF

D: NA
V: TRBV19
J: TRBJ1-5
size: NA
DNA: TGTGCCAGTAGTCCCCCACAGAGACCTAGCAATCAGCCCCAGCATTTT
CDR3: CASSPPQRPSNQPQHF

D: NA
V: TRBV11-2
J: TRBJ2-7
size: NA
DNA: TGTGCCAGCCGGGGGGCGGCTTGGCAGCAGTACTTC
CDR3: CASRGAAWQQYF

D: NA
V: TRBV19
J: TRBJ2-7
size: NA
DNA: TGTGCCAGTAGTATATCAGGGATCCACGAGCAGTACTTC
CDR3: CASSISGIHEQYF

D: NA
V: TRBV5-4
J: TRBJ1-1
size: NA
DNA: TGTGCCAGCAGCTTGTCGGGTGCGAACACTGAAGCTTTCTTT
CDR3: CASSLSGANTEAFF

D: NA
V: TRBV5-8
J: TRBJ1-1
size: NA
DNA: TGTGCCAGCAGTTTCGGGGGGGCCACTGAAGCTTTCTTT
CDR3: CASSFGGATEAFF

D: TRBD1
V: TRBV7-9
J: TRBJ1-2
size: NA
DNA: TGTGCCAGCAGCCACGGGACAGATTATGGCTACACCTTC
CDR3: CASSHGTDYGYTF

D: NA
V: TRBV14
J: TRBJ2-7
size: NA
DNA: TGTGCCAGCAGCCCGCTGGGGGGAGCACTCTTTTGGTACGAGCAGTACTTC
CDR3: CASSPLGGALFWYEQYF

D: NA
V: TRBV2
J: TRBJ2-2
size: NA
DNA: TGTGCCGGATCCGACTACCGCGACACCGGGGAGCTGTTTTTT
CDR3: CAGSDYRDTGELFF

D: TRBD1
V: TRBV9
J: TRBJ2-2
size: once
DNA: TGTGCCAGCAGCAGGACAGGACGCACCGGGGAGCTGTTTTTT
CDR3: CASSRTGRTGELFF

D: NA
V: TRBV9
J: TRBJ1-5
size: NA
DNA: TGTGCCAGCAGCCAACAGGTGGGTGTGGATCAGCCCCAGCATTTT
CDR3: CASSQQVGVDQPQHF

D: TRBD1
V: TRBV5-1
J: TRBJ1-2
size: NA
DNA: TGCGCCAGCAGCACGGGGCAGGGGGCTGTTGGCTACACCTTC
CDR3: CASSTGQGAVGYTF

D: NA
V: TRBV11-3
J: TRBJ2-3
size: NA
DNA: TGTGCCAGCAGCTTGGGGCCCCGAGATACGCAGTATTTT
CDR3: CASSLGPRDTQYF

D: TRBD1
V: TRBV10-3
J: TRBJ1-5
size: NA
DNA: TGTGCCATCAGTGAGGGACAGGGATATAGCAATCAGCCCCAGCATTTT
CDR3: CAISEGQGYSNQPQHF

D: NA
V: TRBV14
J: TRBJ1-1
size: once
DNA: TGTGCCAGCAGCCCTTACGGGTTGCACACTGAAGCTTTCTTT
CDR3: CASSPYGLHTEAFF

D: TRBD1
V: TRBV15
J: TRBJ1-2
size: once
DNA: TGTGCCACCAGCACTTCACAGGGGTCTGGCTACACCTTC
CDR3: CATSTSQGSGYTF

D: NA
V: TRBV10-3
J: TRBJ1-2
size: NA
DNA: TGTGCCATCAGTGAGTCAAAGACAGACTATGGCTACACCTTC
CDR3: CAISESKTDYGYTF

D: TRBD1
V: TRBV30
J: TRBJ1-6
size: NA
DNA: TGTGCCTGGGGTGTGCCTGGGACAGGGCCCACCTCCTATAATTCACCCCTCCACTTT
CDR3: CAWGVPGTGPTSYNSPLHF

D: NA
V: TRBV27
J: TRBJ1-2
size: NA
DNA: TGTGCCAGCAGTTGGGGAAGGGGAGGAGGCTACACCTTC
CDR3: CASSWGRGGGYTF

D: NA
V: TRBV5-1
J: TRBJ1-4
size: NA
DNA: TGCGCCAGCAGCCTCGGGACGGGGGGGCAAAAACTGTTTTTT
CDR3: CASSLGTGGQKLFF

D: NA
V: TRBV6-1
J: TRBJ2-3
size: once
DNA: TGTGCCAGCAGTGAAAGGGCAGGGAACACAGATACGCAGTATTTT
CDR3: CASSERAGNTDTQYF

D: NA
V: TRBV7-3
J: TRBJ1-4
size: once
DNA: TGTGCCAGCAGCTCCCCCAGGGAAAAACTGTTTTTT
CDR3: CASSSPREKLFF

D: NA
V: TRBV11-3
J: TRBJ2-5
size: NA
DNA: TGTGCCAGCAGCTTACGGTCGGGCAGGGAAGAGACCCAGTACTTC
CDR3: CASSLRSGREETQYF

D: NA
V: TRBV4-1
J: TRBJ1-3
size: NA
DNA: TGCGCCAGCAGCAAAGGGCCTGCTGGAAACACCATATATTTT
CDR3: CASSKGPAGNTIYF

D: NA
V: TRBV6-6
J: TRBJ1-2
size: NA
DNA: TGTGCCAGCAGTTACTCCGACAACTACTATGGCTACACCTTC
CDR3: CASSYSDNYYGYTF